This is a list of T cell receptor beta chains from one sample in a study of blood T cell repertoires in COVID-19. The table came from immunoSEQ multiplex PCR; TCRdb's copy has only in-frame clones and leaves some out. The data contain over 100,000 clones, approximately 82% of them seen just once; the ten biggest clones take up 15% to 20%. Sequences were obtained from peripheral blood. These receptors were obtained from a woman aged 55 to 70 with acute or convalescent COVID-19. CDR3s include the opening cysteine and the closing phenylalanine or tryptophan. The D gene is left open where the match is weak. Some rows have no size entry. The others give once, few or many, or a class for an expanded clone.

clone_size	v_call	j_call	cdr3_length	d_call	cdr3_nt	cdr3_aa
NA	TRBV19	TRBJ2-7	16	TRBD2	TGTGCCAGTAGTATAGATTTTGGAGGGACTACCTACGAGCAGTACTTC	CASSIDFGGTTYEQYF
NA	TRBV7-2	TRBJ1-6	15	NA	TGTGCCAGCAGCTTAGAGTGGAGTGCGAATTCACCCCTCCACTTT	CASSLEWSANSPLHF
NA	TRBV7-3	TRBJ1-5	13	NA	TGTGCCAGCAGCTTAGGAGATAATCAGCCCCAGCATTTT	CASSLGDNQPQHF
NA	TRBV24-1	TRBJ1-1	13	NA	TGTGCCACCAGTGGTGGCGGTAACACTGAAGCTTTCTTT	CATSGGGNTEAFF
NA	TRBV27	TRBJ2-1	13	NA	TGTGCCAGCAGTACAGGACGTTTTTATCGAGAGTTCTTC	CASSTGRFYREFF
few	TRBV21-1	TRBJ1-1	15	NA	TGTGCCAGCAGCAAAGACCAGGGGGCGAACACTGAAGCTTTCTTT	CASSKDQGANTEAFF
NA	TRBV6-5	TRBJ1-3	15	NA	TGTGCCAGTCGAGGAGGAGGGTCGTGGGGAAACACCATATATTTT	CASRGGGSWGNTIYF
NA	TRBV30	TRBJ1-1	13	NA	TGTGCCTGGAGATCGCGGGGGGACACTGAAGCTTTCTTT	CAWRSRGDTEAFF
NA	TRBV3-1/TRBV3-2	TRBJ2-1	15	NA	TGTGCCAGCAGCCCTCCCAGGGCTCACTACAATGAGCAGTTCTTC	CASSPPRAHYNEQFF
NA	TRBV27	TRBJ1-2	13	NA	TGTGCCAGCAGTTTCGGGCAGGGTTTAGGCTACACCTTC	CASSFGQGLGYTF
NA	TRBV3-1/TRBV3-2	TRBJ2-7	13	TRBD2	TGTGCCAGCAGCCAGGCGGGAGTTGGAGAGCAGTACTTC	CASSQAGVGEQYF
NA	TRBV30	TRBJ1-6	11	NA	TGTGCCTGGAGTTCAAATTCACCCCTCCACTTT	CAWSSNSPLHF
NA	TRBV13	TRBJ1-6	15	TRBD1	TGTGCCAGCAGATTCGCGCAGGGGGCAGGTTCACCCCTCCACTTT	CASRFAQGAGSPLHF
NA	TRBV5-5	TRBJ2-7	14	NA	TGTGCCAGCAGATCCCCGGGGAGCTCCTACGAGCAGTACTTC	CASRSPGSSYEQYF
many	TRBV28	TRBJ2-1	20	TRBD2	TGTGCCAGCAGTTTACCCCCCGGACTAGCGGAATTAAGCTCCTACAATGAGCAGTTCTTC	CASSLPPGLAELSSYNEQFF
NA	TRBV18	TRBJ1-1	15	TRBD1	TGTGCCAGCTCACCTGGGACAGGGGGCGACACTGAAGCTTTCTTT	CASSPGTGGDTEAFF
NA	TRBV3-1/TRBV3-2	TRBJ2-2	15	NA	TGTGCCAGCACCGAAGCGTCCCGGTCAGCCGGGGAGCTGTTTTTT	CASTEASRSAGELFF
NA	TRBV28	TRBJ1-2	14	TRBD1	TGTGCCAGCAGCGATACAGGGGCCGGCTATGGCTACACCTTC	CASSDTGAGYGYTF
NA	TRBV6-6	TRBJ1-2	16	NA	TGTGCCAGCACTGGAAGACTTGGACAACGGGGGGGACACGACACCTTC	CASTGRLGQRGGHDTF
NA	TRBV7-9	TRBJ1-6	19	TRBD1	TGTGCCAGCAGCGCCGACAGGGAAGGGCGGTTGACCTATAATTCACCCCTCCACTTT	CASSADREGRLTYNSPLHF
few	TRBV9	TRBJ2-2	14	TRBD2	TGTGCCAGCAGCGTCCTAGCGGGACCCGGGGAGCTGTTTTTT	CASSVLAGPGELFF
NA	TRBV2	TRBJ1-1	15	TRBD1	TGTGCCAGCATAGATGTAGGGACAGCGAACACTGAAGCTTTCTTT	CASIDVGTANTEAFF